Described below is a single TCR beta chain sequence and its context. Its antigen is not known. Amplification of TCR beta used genomic DNA extracted from peripheral blood. Per the germline V gene, CDR1 is SGHDN and CDR2 is FVKESK. Losses at the gene ends were 4 bases for V and 15 bases for J; bases not matched to a gene: 15. The CDR3 totals 14 residues. Rearranged V-D-J TRB sequences were amplified with a mixed TRB-A/B primer pool. TCRdb independently ran MiXCR on the multiplex PCR reads; one entry per CDR3 protein. The sample holds about 10,000 distinct CDR3 sequences, less than 30% seen once. The data originate from a study of T cell repertoires in aging, cancer and after chemotherapy. The wider study: Six age groups, ranging from 30 or younger to 70 or older, included the donors.

Study results and caveats: Healthy donors lost TCR diversity with age mainly through richness, cancer patients through richness and evenness.

This receptor was obtained from a human donor in good health. The chain recombines TRBV14 with TRBJ2-1, with 7 bases identical to TRBD2. Sequencing was done on a sample of blood. CDR3 region: CASSPGLPDRGRFF. CDR3 DNA: TGTGCCAGCAGCCCGGGACTACCCGACAGAGGCAGGTTCTTC.